Sequencing of this T cell receptor (beta chain) was carried out in a study of blood T cell repertoires in COVID-19. Study overall: COVID-19 samples, acute and convalescent, were from the United States, Italy and Spain.

Assay: immunoSEQ multiplex PCR; the TCRdb copy retains only in-frame clones and omits some. The sample contains 150,000 or so clones, around 82% of which appear only once. After removal of 3 bases from V and 5 bases from J, the junction contained 4 bases not matched to a gene. From germline, CDR1 is SGHNT and CDR2 YYREEE (reference sequence). The CDR3 runs 16 residues. The sequenced sample was peripheral blood. The chain employs TRBV5-4 and TRBJ2-3; 15 bases match TRBD2. This sequence was found in a man between 60 and 75 years old with COVID-19, enrolled during active disease. The DNA for the CDR3 is TGTGCCAGCAGCTCGGGACTAGCGGGAGGCAGAGATACGCAGTATTTT. It codes for CASSSGLAGGRDTQYF.